The rows below give T cell receptor beta chains drawn from one sample of a study of T cell responses to AZD1222 COVID-19 vaccine. The repertoire was sequenced with immunoSEQ multiplex PCR; TCRdb's copy has only in-frame clones and lacks some. Here the sample spans 100,000 to 150,000 clones, around 90% being singletons. This material consisted of peripheral blood, taken on day 0 of MenACWY control vaccination. These TCRs come from an adult in good health. Each CDR3 is given with its conserved first and last residue. A D gene is named only where the DNA matches it firmly. Some rows mark clone size as missing; the rest say once, few, many or name a class of expanded clone.

14 NA TRBJ1-2 NA TRBV30 TGTGCCTGGAGTGCCGGAGGACGGAACTATGGCTACACCTTC CAWSAGGRNYGYTF
15 NA TRBJ2-5 NA TRBV4-2 TGTGCCAGCAGCCAAGATCCTGCTAGACGGGAGACCCAGTACTTC CASSQDPARRETQYF
15 NA TRBJ1-3 NA TRBV7-2 TGTGCCAGCAGCTTAGGGGAGATACTTGGAAACACCATATATTTT CASSLGEILGNTIYF
16 NA TRBJ1-3 NA TRBV5-6 TGTGCCAGCAGCTTGGCCTCAGGATGGGGAGGAAACACCATATATTTT CASSLASGWGGNTIYF
19 TRBD1 TRBJ1-2 NA TRBV7-8 TGTGCCAGCAGCTTAGCTGGGCTTCGCAGGGGGACTTATCAACTCGGCTACACCTTC CASSLAGLRRGTYQLGYTF
18 TRBD2 TRBJ2-1 NA TRBV3-1/TRBV3-2 TGTGCCAGCAGCCACCAAAATCTAGCGGGAGTCGGGTACAATGAGCAGTTCTTC CASSHQNLAGVGYNEQFF
14 TRBD1 TRBJ2-1 once TRBV29-1 TGCAGCGCCAGACAGGGGGCGCGCTACAATGAGCAGTTCTTC CSARQGARYNEQFF
14 NA TRBJ2-2 NA TRBV7-3 TGTGCCAGCAGCCCCAAACGGGGCACCGGGGAGCTGTTTTTT CASSPKRGTGELFF
13 NA TRBJ1-2 NA TRBV27 TGTGCCAGCAGTTTATCGCCGGCCTATGGCTACACCTTC CASSLSPAYGYTF
14 NA TRBJ1-3 few TRBV14 TGTGCCAGCAGCCAAGATCTGGGCGGAAACACCATATATTTT CASSQDLGGNTIYF
14 NA TRBJ2-5 NA TRBV24-1 TGTGCCACCAGTGATTTGAGGACAACCGAGACCCAGTACTTC CATSDLRTTETQYF
19 TRBD2 TRBJ2-7 few TRBV27 TGTGCCAGCAGTACCCGGACTAGCGGGACTTCTTCCCGTTCCTACGAGCAGTACTTC CASSTRTSGTSSRSYEQYF
15 NA TRBJ1-3 NA TRBV18 TGTGCCAGCTCACCACTCCCTAGTACTGGAAACACCATATATTTT CASSPLPSTGNTIYF
16 TRBD1 TRBJ2-5 NA TRBV5-4 TGTGCCAGCAGCCCTCGAAGGACAGGGGGTAGAGAGACCCAGTACTTC CASSPRRTGGRETQYF
14 TRBD2 TRBJ2-1 NA TRBV19 TGTGCCAGTAGACGTAGCGGGAGAGCCAATGAGCAGTTCTTC CASRRSGRANEQFF
14 NA TRBJ2-2 NA TRBV5-4 TGTGCCAGCAGCTTGATAGAAAACACCGGGGAGCTGTTTTTT CASSLIENTGELFF
14 NA TRBJ1-2 NA TRBV30 TGTGCCTGGAGTAGGGGGGCGACGTTTTTTGGCTACACCTTC CAWSRGATFFGYTF
16 NA TRBJ2-7 NA TRBV18 TGTGCCAGCTCACCCAGTCAGGGTCCGGGCTCCTACGAGCAGTACTTC CASSPSQGPGSYEQYF
14 NA TRBJ1-6 NA TRBV5-4 TGTGCCAGCAGCTTGGCAGGGGTGAGTTCACCCCTCCACTTT CASSLAGVSSPLHF
14 NA TRBJ2-7 NA TRBV18 TGTGCCAGCTCACTACGGCAGGGACCCTACGAGCAGTACTTC CASSLRQGPYEQYF
15 NA TRBJ1-1 NA TRBV5-1 TGCGCCAGCAGTTTACTTGGGGCAGCGAACACTGAAGCTTTCTTT CASSLLGAANTEAFF
13 NA TRBJ2-7 NA TRBV19 TGTGCCAGTAGTAGGGAGCGGAGGGACGAGCAGTACTTC CASSRERRDEQYF
15 NA TRBJ1-5 NA TRBV18 TGTGCCAGCTCACCGGGGGCGGTAAGCAATCAGCCCCAGCATTTT CASSPGAVSNQPQHF
13 NA TRBJ2-7 NA TRBV10-3 TGTGCCATCAGTGAGTCGATGACCTACGAGCAGTACTTC CAISESMTYEQYF
14 NA TRBJ2-3 once TRBV10-3 TGTGCCATCTCGGGGAGCCTAACGACCGATACGCAGTATTTT CAISGSLTTDTQYF
11 NA TRBJ1-2 NA TRBV20-1 TGCAGTGCCCCCGTTCGACGTGGCTACACCTTC CSAPVRRGYTF
16 TRBD1 TRBJ1-1 NA TRBV7-9 TGTGCCAGCAGCTTAGCGGACAGGATCGGGAACGCTGAAGCTTTCTTT CASSLADRIGNAEAFF
11 NA TRBJ1-6 NA TRBV20-1 TGCAGTGCTAGTTCGGGTTCACCCCTCCACTTT CSASSGSPLHF
15 NA TRBJ1-5 NA TRBV5-1 TGCGCCAGCAGCTTGGTTCCAGGGAAGAATCAGCCCCAGCATTTT CASSLVPGKNQPQHF
15 TRBD1 TRBJ1-6 NA TRBV3-1/TRBV3-2 TGTGCCAGCAGCCAAGGGGGACAGGGATATTCACCCCTCCACTTT CASSQGGQGYSPLHF
15 TRBD1 TRBJ1-5 NA TRBV30 TGTGCCTGGAGTGCCGGGACAGGGGGAAATCAGCCCCAGCATTTT CAWSAGTGGNQPQHF
13 NA TRBJ2-1 few TRBV29-1 TGCAGCGTTGAATCTTTCACGGGGACTGAGCAGTTCTTC CSVESFTGTEQFF
13 NA TRBJ2-7 NA TRBV19 TGTGCCAGTAGTATGTCTCCCCGCTACGAGCAGTACTTC CASSMSPRYEQYF
15 NA TRBJ2-6 NA TRBV2 TGTGCCAGCAGTGGGCTGGGATCTGGGGCCAACGTCCTGACTTTC CASSGLGSGANVLTF
15 NA TRBJ2-3 NA TRBV10-2 TGCGCCAGCAGTTCGTCCGGACGTAGAGGAGATACGCAGTATTTT CASSSSGRRGDTQYF
14 TRBD1 TRBJ2-7 NA TRBV6-5 TGTGCCAGCAGTTACGGGACAGGGGTCCACGAGCAGTACTTC CASSYGTGVHEQYF
13 NA TRBJ1-2 few TRBV30 TGTGCCTGGAGTGTACCCCCCCTCTATGGCTACACCTTC CAWSVPPLYGYTF
14 TRBD2 TRBJ2-7 NA TRBV6-5 TGTGCCAGCAGTTCGGGGACTAGCCCTTACGAGCAGTACTTC CASSSGTSPYEQYF
16 NA TRBJ1-5 once TRBV19 TGTGCCAGTAGTAAAGCTACCGGGACTTCGAATCAGCCCCAGCATTTT CASSKATGTSNQPQHF
14 NA TRBJ2-7 NA TRBV6-5 TGTGCCAGCAGTTTAAACAGGGTGACCTACGAGCAGTACTTC CASSLNRVTYEQYF
12 NA TRBJ2-7 NA TRBV7-2 TGTGCCAGCAGCTTAATGGGCGGCGAGCAGTACTTC CASSLMGGEQYF
14 NA TRBJ2-1 NA TRBV2 TGTGCCAGCAGTGTGGGGCAGTCCTACAATGAGCAGTTCTTC CASSVGQSYNEQFF
16 NA TRBJ2-1 NA TRBV7-3 TGTGCCAGCAGCCCCACTAGCCTGGGCTCCTACAATGAGCAGTTCTTC CASSPTSLGSYNEQFF
14 TRBD2 TRBJ2-5 NA TRBV15 TGTGCCACCAGTAGCGGGAGTGCGGCTGAGACCCAGTACTTC CATSSGSAAETQYF
13 TRBD1 TRBJ1-5 few TRBV28 TGTGCCAGCAGTTGGGACAGTAATCAGCCCCAGCATTTT CASSWDSNQPQHF
15 NA TRBJ1-3 NA TRBV28 TGTGCCAGCAGTTTACCGGGTATCTCTGGAAACACCATATATTTT CASSLPGISGNTIYF
13 NA TRBJ1-4 NA TRBV3-1/TRBV3-2 TGTGCCAGCAGCCACAGGGGAGGGGAAAAACTGTTTTTT CASSHRGGEKLFF
16 NA TRBJ2-7 NA TRBV24-1 TGTGCCACCAGTGATTTCTTCAGGGAACCCAACTACGAGCAGTACTTC CATSDFFREPNYEQYF
15 TRBD2 TRBJ2-1 NA TRBV5-4 TGTGCCAGCAGCTTGGGGGCGACTAGCCGCAATGAGCAGTTCTTC CASSLGATSRNEQFF